This entry describes one T cell receptor (beta chain). No cognate antigen has been identified for it. No base qualities exist here, and no much larger clone lies one base off it. The listed sequencing device is Illumina HiSeq 2500. TCR beta libraries were prepared by quantitative 5'-RACE with molecular barcodes. The authors' analysis ran thus. A new computational method based on a probabilistic model of VDJ rearrangement was used to identify disease-linked TCR variants. TCRdb reran the public reads through fastp at Q25 and MiXCR, keeping productive beta chains. CDR3 protein sequences are deduplicated, and each keeps its most common genes and DNA. The authors' filters were not applied to this entry. The table for this sample lists about 300,000 distinct CDR3 sequences; around a tenth of them were counted only once. The leading ten clones occupy 9.1% of the sample. Trimming costs V 2 bases and J 0 bases, and their ends lie 13 bases apart. CDR1 SGDLS and CDR2 YYNGEE are derived from the germline V gene. The CDR3 runs 16 residues from the cysteine to the phenylalanine. Only the CDR3 DNA is retained, 48 bases long and in frame from the first base.

This entry comes from a study of CD8 T cells in ankylosing spondylitis (dated by TCRdb to about 2017). Regarding the research as a whole: The study profiled T cell receptor beta repertoires in healthy donors and ankylosing spondylitis patients to find disease-linked TCR variants. In total, the full study cohort was made up of some 110 healthy donors and 20 to 25 ankylosing spondylitis patients. Peripheral blood was sampled, and synovial fluid was additionally collected from ankylosing spondylitis patients.

The investigation overall reported the following: The disease-linked clones showed a CD8+ phenotype and occurred at relatively low frequencies in peripheral blood. The disease-linked clones were reported to be significantly enriched in matched synovial fluid samples from ankylosing spondylitis patients. Some of the motif variants had been reported before in the synovial fluid and blood of reactive arthritis patients, a finding that suggests common disease-initiation mechanisms. Blood from ankylosing spondylitis patients appeared to be characterized by a TCR beta motif made up of several highly homologous amino acid variants.

Sequenced sample: blood, either unsorted or a sorted T cell fraction (not recorded which). The rearranged segments are TRBV9 and TRBJ2-3; TRBD1 could be the D gene, as 7 bases match. This receptor was identified in a female donor with ankylosing spondylitis or in good health (not recorded which). The DNA sequence follows: TGTGCCAGCAGCGTTCAGGGGGGTCCTAGCACAGATACGCAGTATTTT. This codes for CASSVQGGPSTDTQYF.